This TCR beta chain was obtained from a study of spatial heterogeneity in lung cancer (dated by TCRdb to between 2019 and 2020). Regarding the research as a whole: The donors were more than 60 patients from the lung TRACERx cohort who had early-stage, untreated non-small cell lung cancer. Follow-up PBMC samples were sequenced whenever available, with a median time to follow-up of 2 to 3 years after resection. Beta-chain transcripts were consistently detected in greater numbers than alpha-chain transcripts, which likely reflects a higher abundance of beta-chain transcripts. In the raw uncorrected reads, each unique combination of TCR and UMI appeared on average more than ten times. In non-small cell lung cancer, the study quantitatively compared TCR alpha and beta repertoires across several tumor regions, matched nontumor lung, and blood. Nonsynonymous mutation counts, determined by whole-exome sequencing of tumor tissue, were related to TCR repertoire features. Both alpha and beta chains were TCR-sequenced in fewer than 250 tumor regions, approximately 64 matched nontumor lung samples and some 56 PBMC samples obtained at surgery.

The time point tag for this specimen amounts to: blood at routine non-recurrence follow-up after resection. Whole RNA extracted from tumor and nontumor lung tissue, or from cryopreserved PBMC samples, was used for TCR sequencing without cell sorting. Only patients with enough RNA available from two or more tumor regions were chosen for TCR sequencing. Library creation used 5' RACE. The sequencing machine was a NextSeq 500. The TCR library protocol attached a unique molecular identifier to each TCR cDNA molecule to allow correction of PCR and sequencing errors. The paper's data handling went like this. TCR identification, UMI-based error correction and CDR3 extraction were performed with Decombinator tools. Expanded TCRs were defined as those above a frequency of 2 per 1,000, corresponding to the top 1% of the tumor frequency distribution. Renyi diversity was computed with the R vegan package after each repertoire had been subsampled 100 times to 5,000 TCRs. To build CDR3 similarity networks, amino acid triplet string-kernel similarity was used, and CDR3s were connected when their pairwise similarity was above 0.82. TCRdb ran its own pipeline on the public reads, namely fastp trimming at Q25 and MiXCR clone calling, and kept in-frame beta chains. Every CDR3 protein is listed once, alongside the most common genes and DNA of its rows. For this entry, the V and J calls and clone size follow TCRdb and not the study's own pipeline. Within this sample are 17,000 or so distinct CDR3 sequences, with 9% to 10% of them counted one time only. The ten largest clones add up to 36% of the sample.

What the research found in general, with its limitations: Confirming at a functional level the hypothesis that regional TCRs recognize regional mutations was considered to require additional single-cell paired TCR alpha and beta sequencing. Only roughly 13 patients were included in the comparisons of baseline and follow-up blood repertoires. Ubiquitous expanded tumor TCRs were found in blood more often at tumor resection than at routine follow-up.

Clipping removes 5 bases from V and 6 bases from J, with 6 as the unmatched junction base count. There are 15 amino acids in the CDR3, from cysteine to phenylalanine inclusive. Only the CDR3 DNA stays, 45 bases, in frame from base 1. Based on the germline V gene, the CDR1 and CDR2 sequences are SGHNT and YENEEA. This clonotype was counted ten times or more. It has no known antigen specificity. Base qualities are not at hand, and no much larger clone is one base apart. The TCR comes from a female donor with early-stage non-small cell lung cancer. The sample was PBMCs, taken at follow-up. The chain joins TRBV11-3 to TRBJ2-1, and TRBD2 aligns with 11 junction nucleotides. The CDR3 amino acid sequence is: CASSRGLAGGNEQFF. At the DNA level, the sequence is TGTGCCAGCAGCCGCGGACTAGCGGGTGGCAATGAGCAGTTCTTC.